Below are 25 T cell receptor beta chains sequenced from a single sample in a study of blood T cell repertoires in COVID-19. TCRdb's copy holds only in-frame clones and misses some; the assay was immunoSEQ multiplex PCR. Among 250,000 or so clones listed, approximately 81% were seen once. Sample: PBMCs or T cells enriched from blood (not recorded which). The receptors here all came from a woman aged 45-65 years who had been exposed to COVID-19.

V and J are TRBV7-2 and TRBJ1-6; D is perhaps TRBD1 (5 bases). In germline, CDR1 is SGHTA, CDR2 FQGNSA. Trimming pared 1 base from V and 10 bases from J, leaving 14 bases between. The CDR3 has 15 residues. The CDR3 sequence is CASSLEGIPGSPLHF. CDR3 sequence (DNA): TGTGCCAGCAGCTTAGAGGGCATCCCAGGGTCACCCCTCCACTTT. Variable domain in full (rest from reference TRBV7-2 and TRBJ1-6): GAGVSQSPSNKVTEKGKDVELRCDPISGHTALYWYRQSLGQGLEFLIYFQGNSAPDKSGLPSDRFSAERTGGSVSTLTIQRTQQEDSAVYLCASSLEGIPGSPLHFGNGTRLTVT.

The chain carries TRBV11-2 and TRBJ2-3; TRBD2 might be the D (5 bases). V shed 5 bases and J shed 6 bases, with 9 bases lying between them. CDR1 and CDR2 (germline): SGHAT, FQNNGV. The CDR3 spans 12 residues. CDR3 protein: CASSLRRDTQYF. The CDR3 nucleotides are TGTGCCAGCAGCCTAAGGAGGGATACGCAGTATTTT.

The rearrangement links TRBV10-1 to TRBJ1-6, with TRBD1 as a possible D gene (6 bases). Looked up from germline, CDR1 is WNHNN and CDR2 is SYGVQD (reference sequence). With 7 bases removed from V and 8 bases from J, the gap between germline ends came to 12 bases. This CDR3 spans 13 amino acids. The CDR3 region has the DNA TGCGCCAGCAACCCCAAGGGGGATTCACCCCTCCACTTT. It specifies CASNPKGDSPLHF.

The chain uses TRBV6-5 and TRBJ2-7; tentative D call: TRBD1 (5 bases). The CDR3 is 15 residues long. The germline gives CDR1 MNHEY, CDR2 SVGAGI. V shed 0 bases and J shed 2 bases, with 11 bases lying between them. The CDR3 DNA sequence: TGTGCCAGCAGTTACTCCCAAAGGGGAACCTACGAGCAGTACTTC. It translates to CASSYSQRGTYEQYF.

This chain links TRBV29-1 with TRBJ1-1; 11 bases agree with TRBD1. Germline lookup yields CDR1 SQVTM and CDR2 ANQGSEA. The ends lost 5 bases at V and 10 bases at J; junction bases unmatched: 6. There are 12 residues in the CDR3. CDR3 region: CSVRRGTGGAFF. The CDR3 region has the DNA TGCAGCGTTAGGAGGGGGACAGGGGGAGCTTTCTTT.

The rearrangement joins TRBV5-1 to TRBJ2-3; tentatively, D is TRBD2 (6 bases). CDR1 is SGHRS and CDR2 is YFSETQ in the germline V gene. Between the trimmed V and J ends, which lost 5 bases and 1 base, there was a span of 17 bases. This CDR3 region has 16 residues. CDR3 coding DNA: TGCGCCAGCAGGCCCCCCGCTAGCGTCGGCACAGATACGCAGTATTTT. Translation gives CASRPPASVGTDTQYF.

The CDR3 protein is CAISDLQGARTYGYTF. CDR3 nucleotides: TGTGCCATCAGTGACCTACAGGGGGCTCGGACTTATGGCTACACCTTC. The chain links TRBV10-3 to TRBJ1-2, with 9 bases identical to TRBD1. Germline trimming cut 3 bases from V and 5 bases from J; bases unmatched to any gene: 10. The CDR3 contains 16 residues. Germline V lookup: CDR1 ENHRY, CDR2 SYGVKD.

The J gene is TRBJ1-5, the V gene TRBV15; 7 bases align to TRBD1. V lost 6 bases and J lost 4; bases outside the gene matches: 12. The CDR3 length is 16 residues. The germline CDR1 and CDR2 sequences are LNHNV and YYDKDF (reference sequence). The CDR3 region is CATSRWDDRENQPQHF. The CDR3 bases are TGTGCCACCAGTCGTTGGGACGACAGGGAGAATCAGCCCCAGCATTTT. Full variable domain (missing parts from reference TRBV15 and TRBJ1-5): DAMVIQNPRYQVTQFGKPVTLSCSQTLNHNVMYWYQQKSSQAPKLLFHYYDKDFNNEADTPDNFQSRRPNTSFCFLDIRSPGLGDTAMYLCATSRWDDRENQPQHFGDGTRLSIL.

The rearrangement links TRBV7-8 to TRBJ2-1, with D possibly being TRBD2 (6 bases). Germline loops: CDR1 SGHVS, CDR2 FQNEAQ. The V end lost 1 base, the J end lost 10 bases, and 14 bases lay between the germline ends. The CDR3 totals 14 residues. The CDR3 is CASSLGGDVREQFF. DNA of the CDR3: TGTGCCAGCAGCTTAGGGGGGGACGTCAGGGAGCAGTTCTTC.

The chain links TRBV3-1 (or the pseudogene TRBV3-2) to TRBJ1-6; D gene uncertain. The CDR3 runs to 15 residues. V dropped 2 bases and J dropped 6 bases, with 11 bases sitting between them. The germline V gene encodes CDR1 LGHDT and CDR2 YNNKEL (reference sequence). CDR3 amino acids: CASSQWRNLNSPLHF. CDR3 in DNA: TGTGCCAGCAGCCAATGGAGGAACCTTAATTCACCCCTCCACTTT.

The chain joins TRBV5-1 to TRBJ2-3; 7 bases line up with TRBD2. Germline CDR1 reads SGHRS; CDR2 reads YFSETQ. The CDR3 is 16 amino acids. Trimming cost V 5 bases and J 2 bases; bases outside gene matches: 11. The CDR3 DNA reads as TGCGCCAGCAGTTTAGAGGGCGGGGGTCACACAGATACGCAGTATTTT. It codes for CASSLEGGGHTDTQYF.

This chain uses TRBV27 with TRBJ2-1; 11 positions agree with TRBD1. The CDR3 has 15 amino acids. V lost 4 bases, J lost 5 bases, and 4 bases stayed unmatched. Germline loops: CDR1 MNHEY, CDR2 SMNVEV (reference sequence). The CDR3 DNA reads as TGTGCCAGCAGTTCTTGGACAGGGGGCAACAATGAGCAGTTCTTC. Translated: CASSSWTGGNNEQFF.

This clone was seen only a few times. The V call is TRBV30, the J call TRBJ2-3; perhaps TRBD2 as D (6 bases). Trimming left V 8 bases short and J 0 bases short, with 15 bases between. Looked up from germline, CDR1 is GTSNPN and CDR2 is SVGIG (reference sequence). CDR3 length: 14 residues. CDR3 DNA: TGTGCCGGGACTCTACTTTCTAGCACAGATACGCAGTATTTT. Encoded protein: CAGTLLSSTDTQYF.

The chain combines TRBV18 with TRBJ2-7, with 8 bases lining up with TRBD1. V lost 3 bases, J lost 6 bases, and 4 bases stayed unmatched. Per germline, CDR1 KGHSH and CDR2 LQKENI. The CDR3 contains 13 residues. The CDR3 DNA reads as TGTGCCAGCTCACCGGCAGGGGGCGGCGAGCAGTACTTC. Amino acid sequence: CASSPAGGGEQYF. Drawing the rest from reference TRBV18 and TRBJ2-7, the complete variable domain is NAGVMQNPRHLVRRRGQEARLRCSPMKGHSHVYWYRQLPEEGLKFMVYLQKENIIDESGMPKERFSAEFPKEGPSILRIQQVVRGDSAAYFCASSPAGGGEQYFGPGTRLTVT.

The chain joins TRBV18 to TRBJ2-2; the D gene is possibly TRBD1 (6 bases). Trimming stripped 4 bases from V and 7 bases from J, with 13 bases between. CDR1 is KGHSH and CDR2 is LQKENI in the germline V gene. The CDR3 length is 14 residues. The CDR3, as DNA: TGTGCCAGCTCACTGACAGGACAGATCGGGGAGCTGTTTTTT. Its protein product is CASSLTGQIGELFF.

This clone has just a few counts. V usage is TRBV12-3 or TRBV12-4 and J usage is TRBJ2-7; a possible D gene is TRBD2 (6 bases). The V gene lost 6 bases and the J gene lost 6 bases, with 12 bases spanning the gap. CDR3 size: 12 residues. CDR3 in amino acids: CASRRGTGEQYF. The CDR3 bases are TGTGCCAGCAGACGCGGGACGGGCGAGCAGTACTTC.

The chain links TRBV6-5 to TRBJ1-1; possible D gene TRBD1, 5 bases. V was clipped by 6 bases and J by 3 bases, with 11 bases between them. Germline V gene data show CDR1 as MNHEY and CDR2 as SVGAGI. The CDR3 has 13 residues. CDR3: CASSPLRDTEAFF. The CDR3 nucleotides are TGTGCCAGCAGCCCACTCAGGGACACTGAAGCTTTCTTT.

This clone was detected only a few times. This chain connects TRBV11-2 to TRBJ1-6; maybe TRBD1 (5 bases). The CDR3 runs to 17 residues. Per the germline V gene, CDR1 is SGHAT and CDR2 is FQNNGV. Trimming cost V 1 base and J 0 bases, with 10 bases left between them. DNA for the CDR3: TGTGCCAGCAGCTTAGGGGGCAGGAGCTCCTATAATTCACCCCTCCACTTT. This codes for CASSLGGRSSYNSPLHF.

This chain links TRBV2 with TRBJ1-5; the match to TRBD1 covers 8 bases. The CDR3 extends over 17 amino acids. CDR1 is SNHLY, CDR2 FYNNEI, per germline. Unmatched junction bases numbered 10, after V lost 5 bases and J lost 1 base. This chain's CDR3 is CASSPLVTGVSNQPQHF. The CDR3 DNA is TGTGCCAGCAGTCCTCTTGTGACAGGGGTGAGCAATCAGCCCCAGCATTTT. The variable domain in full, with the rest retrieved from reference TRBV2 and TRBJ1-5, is EPEVTQTPSHQVTQMGQEVILRCVPISNHLYFYWYRQILGQKVEFLVSFYNNEISEKSEIFDDQFSVERPDGSNFTLKIRSTKLEDSAMYFCASSPLVTGVSNQPQHFGDGTRLSIL.

The CDR3 is CAWSVTGGGPYNEQFF. CDR3 sequence (DNA): TGTGCCTGGAGTGTGACTGGAGGGGGCCCCTACAATGAGCAGTTCTTC. The genes are TRBV30 and TRBJ2-1; D may be TRBD1 (7 bases). CDR3 length equals 16 residues. CDR1 is GTSNPN, CDR2 SVGIG, per germline (reference sequence). V was trimmed by 0 bases and J by 2 bases, leaving 14 bases between them.

The DNA of the CDR3 is TGCGCCAGCAGCTTGAAAACGAGCGGGGGGCCTCAATTTACCTACGAGCAGTACTTC. This translates into CASSLKTSGGPQFTYEQYF. V is TRBV5-1 and J is TRBJ2-7; 9 nucleotides align to TRBD2. Per germline, CDR1 SGHRS and CDR2 YFSETQ. Trimming took 1 base from V and 2 from J; bases not matched to a gene: 16. The CDR3 is 19 amino acids.

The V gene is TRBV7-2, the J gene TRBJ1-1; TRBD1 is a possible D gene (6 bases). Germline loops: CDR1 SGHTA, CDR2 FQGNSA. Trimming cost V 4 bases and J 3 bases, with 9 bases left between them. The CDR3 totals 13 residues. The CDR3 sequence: CASSSDSHTEAFF. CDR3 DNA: TGTGCCAGCAGCTCGGACAGCCACACTGAAGCTTTCTTT.

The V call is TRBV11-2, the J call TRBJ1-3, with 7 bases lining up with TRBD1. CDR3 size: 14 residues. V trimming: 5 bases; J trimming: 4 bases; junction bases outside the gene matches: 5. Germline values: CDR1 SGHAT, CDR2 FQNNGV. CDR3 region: CASSDRVEGNTIYF. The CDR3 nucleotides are TGTGCCAGCAGCGACAGGGTCGAAGGAAACACCATATATTTT.

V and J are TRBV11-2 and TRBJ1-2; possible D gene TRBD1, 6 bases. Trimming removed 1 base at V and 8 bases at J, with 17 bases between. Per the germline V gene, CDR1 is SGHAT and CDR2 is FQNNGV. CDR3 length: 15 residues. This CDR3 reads CASSLVPGAHYGYTF. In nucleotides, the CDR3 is TGTGCCAGCAGCTTAGTTCCAGGGGCCCATTACGGCTACACCTTC.

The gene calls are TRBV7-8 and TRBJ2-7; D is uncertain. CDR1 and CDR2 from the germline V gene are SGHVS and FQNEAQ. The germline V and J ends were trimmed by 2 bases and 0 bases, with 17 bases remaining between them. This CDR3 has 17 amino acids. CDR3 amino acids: CASSLTYPGQSSYEQYF. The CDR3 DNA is TGTGCCAGCAGCTTAACTTATCCGGGTCAAAGCTCCTACGAGCAGTACTTC.